This T cell receptor beta chain was identified in a study of neurological immune-mediated disorders. Study-level results: Multiple sclerosis, the disease with the least TCR clonal expansion, fell below healthy controls, whereas HTLV-1-associated myelopathy showed the most.

Synthesis of cDNA was performed by 5'RACE using 10-nucleotide random UMIs. Each CDR3 protein is one row after TCRdb ran MiXCR on the 5' RACE reads. The data show 35,000 to 50,000 distinct CDR3 sequences, about 15% seen once. This clonotype came up many times. The target antigen is unknown. This clonotype originated in a woman aged 55 to 70 with HTLV-1-associated myelopathy (HAM/TSP). The source material was CD4+ T cells from blood.

The CDR3 nucleotides are TGCAGTGCTAGAGGAGGACAGGGGTCTCGAATGGGAGAGACCCAGTACTTC. Protein product: CSARGGQGSRMGETQYF. The rearrangement links TRBV20-1 to TRBJ2-5; 9 bases line up with TRBD1. CDR1 DFQATT and CDR2 SNEGSKA come from the germline V gene (reference sequence). This CDR3 is 17 amino acids long. The junction had 13 bases not matched to a gene; V was cut back by 1 base and J by 4 bases.